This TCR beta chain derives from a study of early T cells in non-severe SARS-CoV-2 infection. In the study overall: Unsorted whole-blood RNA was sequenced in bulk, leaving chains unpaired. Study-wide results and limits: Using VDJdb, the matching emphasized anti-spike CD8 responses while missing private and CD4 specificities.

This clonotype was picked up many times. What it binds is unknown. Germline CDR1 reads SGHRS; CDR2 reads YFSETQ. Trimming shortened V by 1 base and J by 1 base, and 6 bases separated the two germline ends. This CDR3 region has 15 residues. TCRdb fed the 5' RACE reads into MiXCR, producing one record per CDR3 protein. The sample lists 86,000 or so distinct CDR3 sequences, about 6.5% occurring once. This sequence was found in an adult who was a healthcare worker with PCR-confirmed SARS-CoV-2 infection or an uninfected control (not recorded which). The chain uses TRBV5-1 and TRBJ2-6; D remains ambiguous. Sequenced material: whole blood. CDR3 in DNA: TGCGCCAGCAGCTTGTGGGGATCTGGGGCCAACGTCCTGACTTTC. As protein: CASSLWGSGANVLTF.